This T cell receptor beta chain was captured by sequencing in a study of CD4 T cells in relation to SARS-CoV-2 and coronaviruses (dated by TCRdb to about 2021). For the study in its entirety: In the ViraFEST assay, PBMCs were cultured with antigen for roughly 11 days, after which TCR beta CDR3s were sequenced to identify antigen-specific clonal expansions. The Adaptive Biotechnologies TCR-sequencing kit was used for samples from a few pre-COVID donors and for the naive versus memory experiments, whereas the other data were Illumina-based. At the level of individual TCR clonotypes, the study evaluated whether memory CD4+ T cells crossreact between the spike proteins of SARS-CoV-2 and those of common cold coronaviruses. For other donors in the study, expansion assays were sequenced with a different, Illumina-based TCR-beta assay. An HIV-1 Nef peptide pool or a no-peptide culture served as the negative reference condition. Patient-derived lymphoblastoid cell lines were used to map the HLA restriction of shared crossreactive spike epitopes.

CD4+ T cells from unexposed donors were collected before the COVID-19 pandemic (2011-2018). Following 10 days of culture, the EasySep CD4+ T cell isolation kit was used to isolate CD4+ T cells. Unexposed donor CD4+ T cells were tested for reactivity to SARS-CoV-2 S and N and four common cold coronavirus spike pools, as cell number allowed. PBMCs were cultured at two million per well in IMDM supplemented with around 4.7% human AB serum and 8 to 10 IU/ml IL-2. Half of the culture medium was replaced with fresh IL-2-containing medium on days 3 and 7. In general, triplicate replicate wells were used for every peptide culture condition. Leukapheresis product for the unexposed donors was bought commercially. Ficoll-Paque PLUS gradient centrifugation was used to isolate PBMCs from leukapheresis product or whole blood. PBMCs were either cryopreserved at -140°C or used fresh in the expansion assay. The QIAamp Micro DNA Kit was used to extract genomic DNA from the CD4+ T cells.

Notes on this clone: The clone's antigen remains unknown. Base quality data are lacking; no much larger clone is found one base away.

The library was produced with the immunoSEQ multiplex PCR assay. The paper's data handling went like this. Preprocessing removed nonproductive sequences and CDR3s not starting with C, not ending with F or W, or shorter than 7 amino acids. Antigen-specific clonotypes were called with the MANAFEST web app on the basis of expansion relative to the reference and to other culture wells. A clone was considered positive if the clone showed significant expansion compared with the reference culture in 2 of 3 replicate wells at an FDR below 0.05. To be called positive, a clone also had to show significant expansion compared with every other tandem well and an odds ratio greater than 5. CDR3 homology was measured as pairwise Levenshtein distance, computed with the stringdist R package after trimming three terminal residues from each end. Here the immuneACCESS table is served through TCRdb, limited to in-frame sequences with V and J called. Missing clones are a known gap in these copies; in checked studies unresolved V genes cover under half, and the rest lacks a known reason. The DNA gave D and trimming, while V, J and clone size come from that table. This sample lists more than 25,000 clones; around 73% were detected once. Together, the top ten hold about 22% of the sample.

Findings and caveats that apply to the study as a whole: Significantly weaker SARS-CoV-2-driven expansion was shown by crossreactive clones than by monoreactive clones, consistent with antigenic imprinting. The study was limited by small numbers of patients and tested TCRs. Because no donor provided both pre-pandemic and post-infection samples, tracing the source of pre-existing responses was limited. In roughly 60% of donors, memory CD4+ clonotypes turned up that crossrecognized SARS-CoV-2 and at least one common cold coronavirus spike. Crossreactivity analysis centred on spike protein, so crossreactivity against other viral proteins was not assessed.

From cysteine to phenylalanine, the CDR3 is 16 amino acids long. The CDR3 DNA has 48 bases and is translated from base 1. From a lookup of the germline V gene, CDR1 and CDR2 are SGHNT and YENEEA. Trimming takes 0 bases from V and 1 base from J, and the germline ends sit 10 bases apart. The chain uses TRBV11-3 and TRBJ2-1; 5 matching bases give a weak D call of TRBD1. This TCR was recovered from a human donor in good health. Sequencing was performed on CD4+ T cells from PBMCs, cultured in vitro. The DNA sequence is given as TGTGCCAGCAGCTTAGAGTCACAGGCGTCCTACAATGAGCAGTTCTTC. This translates into CASSLESQASYNEQFF. Full variable domain (CDR3 extended with the reference TRBV11-3 and TRBJ2-1 proteins): EAGVVQSPRYKIIEKKQPVAFWCNPISGHNTLYWYLQNLGQGPELLIRYENEEAVDDSQLPKDRFSAERLKGVDSTLKIQPAELGDSAVYLCASSLESQASYNEQFFGPGTRLTVL.